One and the same sample provided the 5 T cell receptor beta chains below, sequenced in a study of T-cell reconstitution after alpha-beta-depleted transplantation in children. The authors prepared the TCRbeta library with unique molecular identifiers. A single record per CDR3 protein comes from TCRdb applying MiXCR to the PCR reads. The sample consists of about 980,000 distinct CDR3 sequences, less than 30% of them appearing once. Sequenced here: PBMCs, mostly from graft donor cells, sampled 360 days after TCRalphabeta/CD19-depleted stem cell transplant. Source of these receptors: a boy under two years old who had a stem cell transplant for SCID, so the T cells may come from the graft donor.

V usage is TRBV12-5 and J usage is TRBJ1-5, with D perhaps TRBD1 (5 bases). The germline V and J ends were trimmed by 8 bases and 1 base, with 9 bases remaining between them. The CDR3 is 13 residues long. Germline CDR1 and CDR2: LGHNT and FRNRAP. The CDR3 here is CASSRASNQPQHF. DNA for the CDR3: TGTGCTAGTTCCAGGGCAAGCAATCAGCCCCAGCATTTT.

The table lists this clonotype with a count of one. V usage is TRBV6-5 and J usage is TRBJ2-2; 8 nucleotides agree with TRBD2. The V gene's germline CDR1 is MNHEY and CDR2 SVGAGI. The V and J ends lost 2 bases and 6 bases, in that order; junction bases with no gene match: 5. CDR3 length: 15 amino acids. The CDR3 nucleotides read TGTGCCAGCAGTTACGGGTCGGGGGGGCCCGGGGAGCTGTTTTTT. Amino acid sequence: CASSYGSGGPGELFF.

The V gene is TRBV6-5, the J gene TRBJ2-3, with no clear D. The germline gives CDR1 MNHEY, CDR2 SVGAGI. The CDR3 loop spans 14 amino acids. V lost 2 bases to trimming and J lost 3 bases, with 9 bases between them. CDR3 sequence reads: CASSYQRNTDTQYF. CDR3 nucleotide sequence: TGTGCCAGCAGTTACCAAAGAAATACAGATACGCAGTATTTT.

The chain joins TRBV10-3 to TRBJ2-7; TRBD2 matches 13 bases. The germline V gene has CDR1 ENHRY and CDR2 SYGVKD. This CDR3 has 15 amino acids. The V gene end was trimmed by 6 bases and the J gene end by 5 bases; junction bases not matched to a gene: 7. CDR3: CAIREGLAGENEQYF. In DNA form, the CDR3 reads TGTGCCATCAGGGAAGGACTAGCGGGGGAAAACGAGCAGTACTTC.

The chain links TRBV7-7 to TRBJ1-4; D not resolved. V was clipped by 1 base and J by 11 bases, with 20 bases between them. This CDR3 has 16 residues. CDR1 is SSHAT, CDR2 FNYEAQ, per germline (reference sequence). CDR3 residues: CASSLVFGYGLVKLFF. The CDR3 DNA follows: TGTGCCAGCAGCTTAGTCTTCGGGTACGGCTTGGTTAAACTGTTTTTT.